The entry below describes one T cell receptor (beta chain). Cohorts were determined from participant-reported clinical history. This sample was taken from a study of blood T cell repertoires in COVID-19. The germline V gene encodes CDR1 SEHNR and CDR2 FQNEAQ (reference sequence). CDR3 length equals 17 residues. V was pared by 6 bases and J by 2 bases, with 20 bases between. Repertoires were generated with immunoSEQ multiplex PCR, while TCRdb's copy carries only in-frame clones and drops some. The sample includes 300,000 to 450,000 clones, more than 75% of them seen just once. The chain couples TRBV7-9 to TRBJ2-1, with D possibly being TRBD2 (5 bases). The TCR was taken from a man in his forties in a cohort exposed to, infected with or recovered from COVID-19 (not recorded which). Sample: PBMCs or T cells enriched from blood (not recorded which). CDR3 amino acids: CASRPRGGGDTYNEQFF. The CDR3 DNA sequence: TGTGCCAGCAGACCCCGGGGTGGCGGTGATACCTACAATGAGCAGTTCTTC. The full variable domain, rest sourced from reference TRBV7-9 and TRBJ2-1, is DTGVSQNPRHKITKRGQNVTFRCDPISEHNRLYWYRQTLGQGPEFLTYFQNEAQLEKSRLLSDRFSAERPKGSFSTLEIQRTEQGDSAMYLCASRPRGGGDTYNEQFFGPGTRLTVL.